This T cell receptor (beta chain) was retrieved from a study of response to subunit inactivated influenza vaccine. Study-level points and caveats: It was suggested by the authors that few new T cells are recruited by each seasonal influenza vaccination.

Via MiXCR, TCRdb re-called the RT-PCR reads, giving one row per CDR3 protein. Of about 520,000 distinct CDR3 sequences listed, about a tenth were seen once; the top ten hold 9.5% to 15%. The CDR3 covers 12 residues. The V end lost 8 bases, the J end lost 2 bases, and 10 bases lay between the germline ends. This clonotype was seen many times. Antigen unknown. Material: PBMCs from blood, obtained about 6 weeks after vaccination. The receptor comes from a man in his fifties or sixties who received an inactivated influenza vaccine. V gene TRBV12-3 or TRBV12-4 combines with J gene TRBJ2-7; possible D gene TRBD2, 5 bases. This CDR3 reads CASCTRAYEQYF. In DNA form, the CDR3 reads TGTGCCAGCTGTACTAGGGCCTACGAGCAGTACTTC.